The TCR beta chain under discussion was sequenced for a study of blood T cell repertoires in COVID-19. Per the original data handling: Reference gene primer amplification gave estimated nucleated cell counts. Data came from immunoSEQ multiplex PCR; TCRdb stores just in-frame clones and leaves some out. That table gives V, J and clone size, and the DNA gave D and trimming. The sample has fewer than 350,000 clones, approximately 90% seen once. The ends were cut back, 3 bases at V and 0 bases at J, with 9 bases in the middle. The CDR3 length is 15 residues. CDR1 is MDHEN and CDR2 is SYDVKM in the germline V gene.

This clonotype originated in a woman under 40 with COVID-19, enrolled during active disease. This chain connects TRBV28 to TRBJ1-3, with D uncertain. The sequenced sample consisted of peripheral blood. This chain's CDR3 is CASSFDWSSGNTIYF. The DNA of the CDR3 is TGTGCCAGCAGTTTTGACTGGAGCTCTGGAAACACCATATATTTT.